The clone carrying this T cell receptor beta chain was seen a handful of times. Its antigen is currently unknown. The data stem from a study of T cells after yellow fever vaccination. Study-level findings and limits: High-abundance clonotypes from the bulk population could contaminate FACS-sorted repertoires. Clonotypes found in both CD4 and CD8 compartments made up a small share.

They built TCR cDNA with 5'RACE template switching, a step that put in a universal primer site and UMIs. TCRdb reprocessed the 5' RACE reads via MiXCR and lists one record per CDR3 protein. The repertoire includes about 500,000 distinct CDR3 sequences, less than 20% of them detected once, and around 16% sits in the top ten. The V and J ends lost 8 bases and 0 bases respectively, with 11 bases between them. Germline CDR1 is MNHEY and CDR2 is SVGEGT. This CDR3 region has 14 residues. Specimen: PBMCs, collected 4 to 5 days after the first yellow fever vaccination. The V gene is TRBV6-2 or TRBV6-3, the J gene TRBJ2-1; D may be TRBD1 or TRBD2 (6 bases each). The TCR comes from a man younger than 35 who received the YFV17D yellow fever vaccine. CDR3 residues: CASSEGGSYNEQFF. DNA of the CDR3: TGTGCCAGCTCGGAGGGGGGCTCCTACAATGAGCAGTTCTTC.